These T cell receptor beta chains were read from a single sample in a study of shared clonotypes between healthy human individuals. Clones were sequenced by immunoSEQ multiplex PCR, and TCRdb holds only the in-frame ones, with some missing. The sample gives about 2.4 million clones, 93% of which show up once; 0.36% is in the top ten. The sample was naive CD4+ T cells from PBMCs. The origin of the receptors is a man aged 18 to 29 in good health. Some clones in this sample may be carry-over from other donors' samples. Both conserved end residues are part of each CDR3. A D gene is named only where the DNA matches it firmly.

>TRBV9|TRBD2|17|TRBJ2-1
CASSVGPLLAGVNEQFF
>TRBV5-1|NA|13|TRBJ2-7
CASSLGTGTEQYF
>TRBV5-1|TRBD2|17|TRBJ2-3
CASSPAGLAGGPDTQYF
>TRBV14|NA|15|TRBJ1-2
CASSQAGLGNYGYTF
>TRBV6-5|TRBD1|14|TRBJ2-7
CASSYDRGGYEQYF
>TRBV28|TRBD2|17|TRBJ2-3
CASSPGSSGIRADTQYF
>TRBV5-4|NA|17|TRBJ2-2
CASSSGGARGNTGELFF
>TRBV18|NA|13|TRBJ2-1
CASSPPGGGEQFF
>TRBV7-3|NA|15|TRBJ2-1
CASSLTVGSYNEQFF
>TRBV6-1|NA|11|TRBJ2-4
CASSGINIQYF
>TRBV18|TRBD2|17|TRBJ2-1
CASSPLLAGGSYNEQFF
>TRBV6-1|NA|14|TRBJ1-2
CASSDRGLNYGYTF
>TRBV18|NA|14|TRBJ2-3
CASSRVGRTDTQYF
>TRBV6-5|TRBD2|15|TRBJ2-5
CASKDSGRAGETQYF
>TRBV2|TRBD1|15|TRBJ2-3
CASSGDRGLGDTQYF
>TRBV30|NA|12|TRBJ2-7
CAWSDYSYEQYF
>TRBV5-1|NA|16|TRBJ1-1
CASSIAGAAENTEAFF
>TRBV7-3|TRBD1|13|TRBJ1-1
CASSQGAGHEAFF
>TRBV29-1|NA|14|TRBJ1-4
CSVEHLSRNEKLFF
>TRBV9|NA|15|TRBJ1-2
CASSRKTDLNCGYTF
>TRBV28|NA|14|TRBJ2-5
CASSGVVSMGTQYF
>TRBV27|TRBD1|22|TRBJ1-2
CASRITGQGPLPFVNPAGGYTF
>TRBV5-4|TRBD1|14|TRBJ2-7
CASAGGTGNYEQYF
>TRBV9|NA|15|TRBJ2-1
CASSVLTLGYNEQFF
>TRBV27|NA|8|TRBJ1-5
CASQPQHF
>TRBV5-1|NA|14|TRBJ2-7
CASSLLGLSYEQYF
>TRBV7-9|TRBD1|14|TRBJ1-1
CASSQGTGEAEAFF
>TRBV29-1|TRBD1|14|TRBJ1-1
CSVDRGQGNTEAFF
>TRBV5-4|NA|16|TRBJ1-5
CASSFWTAGGNQPQHF
>TRBV6-1|NA|12|TRBJ1-4
CASRVIDEKLFF
>TRBV2|NA|12|TRBJ2-5
CASSAGVETQYF
>TRBV9|NA|15|TRBJ2-1
CASSILGTTDNEQFF
>TRBV5-6|TRBD2|16|TRBJ2-7
CASSLDLAGKIYEQYF
>TRBV5-6|NA|15|TRBJ2-6
CASSLEISGANVLTF
>TRBV5-1|NA|14|TRBJ2-5
CASSLGAAQETQYF
>TRBV6-1|TRBD1|15|TRBJ1-2
CASRGQGTTNYGYTF
>TRBV28|TRBD2|15|TRBJ2-7
CASTRAGEGSGEQYF
>TRBV29-1|TRBD1|13|TRBJ1-1
CSVQGTKNTEAFF
>TRBV2|NA|15|TRBJ2-1
CASRNGLATSDEQFF
>TRBV4-1|TRBD1|16|TRBJ2-1
CASSQDLGQGYNEQFF
>TRBV7-8|TRBD1|17|TRBJ2-7
CASSRVRQGGGPYEQYF
>TRBV28|TRBD2|15|TRBJ2-1
CASSGLAGGPREQFF
>TRBV9|TRBD1|14|TRBJ1-2
CASSGQGQTYGYTF
>TRBV15|TRBD1|18|TRBJ1-5
CATSRLPDAQGRNQPQHF
>TRBV11-2|TRBD1|16|TRBJ2-7
CASSLFPGQASYEQYF
>TRBV7-2|NA|16|TRBJ1-2
CASSPHSLVGAYGYTF
>TRBV6-1|NA|12|TRBJ2-7
CASSEKTGHVGF